A selection of T cell receptor beta chains follows, all from one sample in a study of blood T cell repertoires in COVID-19. This table comes from immunoSEQ multiplex PCR, and its TCRdb copy is limited to in-frame clones, with some not included. Among a few hundred thousand clones listed, almost 90% were seen once. The specimen was PBMCs or T cells enriched from blood (not recorded which). These TCRs come from a woman in her fifties or sixties with acute COVID-19. The CDR3 runs from the conserved cysteine through the conserved F or W. A D gene is named only where the DNA matches it firmly. Some rows mark clone size as missing; the rest say once, few, many or name a class of expanded clone.

v_gene,j_gene,d_gene,abundance,CDR3nt,CDR3aa
TRBV29-1,TRBJ1-6,-,few,TGCAGCGTTGCAGCAACAGGGAGTGGGTCACCCCTCCACTTT,CSVAATGSGSPLHF
TRBV7-8,TRBJ1-5,-,many,TGTGCCAGCAGCTTAGAGCGCAATCAGCCCCAGCATTTT,CASSLERNQPQHF
TRBV28,TRBJ1-5,TRBD1,-,TGTCAAACCGGGACAGGGGATCAGCCCCAGCATTTT,CQTGTGDQPQHF
TRBV24-1,TRBJ1-1,-,-,TGTGCCACCAGTGACTCCGGGTTCACTGAAGCTTTCTTT,CATSDSGFTEAFF
TRBV6-1,TRBJ1-1,-,-,TGTGCCAGCAGTGAATACAGGGTTGGGCAAGGAGCTTTCTTT,CASSEYRVGQGAFF
TRBV18,TRBJ2-5,-,-,TGTGCCAGTTTTCAGGGTCTACAAGAGACCCAGTACTTC,CASFQGLQETQYF
TRBV27,TRBJ2-3,TRBD2,-,TGTGCCAGCAGTTTCCGAGCGGGAGTAGTGGCAGATACGCAGTATTTT,CASSFRAGVVADTQYF
TRBV5-1,TRBJ1-5,-,few,TGCGCCAGCAGCTTGGAAGGGACACCCAATCAGCCCCAGCATTTT,CASSLEGTPNQPQHF
TRBV3-1/TRBV3-2,TRBJ1-2,-,-,TGTGCCAGCAGCCGAGGACCACAGGGTTCGAATGGCTACACCTTC,CASSRGPQGSNGYTF
TRBV19,TRBJ1-1,TRBD1,-,TGTGCCAGTAGCTCCGGGACAGCGAACACTGAAGCTTTCTTT,CASSSGTANTEAFF
TRBV24-1,TRBJ2-7,-,-,TGTGCCACCAGTGGCACTCCGGGCTCCTACGAGCAGTACTTC,CATSGTPGSYEQYF
TRBV24-1,TRBJ2-1,-,-,TGTGCCACCAGTGACCCTAGGTTGTCTCTGTTCTTC,CATSDPRLSLFF
TRBV2,TRBJ2-3,TRBD2,-,TGTGCCAGCAGTGTCCTGACTAGCGGGCGCACAGATACGCAGTATTTT,CASSVLTSGRTDTQYF
TRBV6-6,TRBJ2-2,-,-,TGTGCCAGCAGTTACTCTGGTGGAGGCGGCACCGGGGAGCTGTTTTTT,CASSYSGGGGTGELFF
TRBV3-1/TRBV3-2,TRBJ1-2,-,once,TGTGCCAGCAGCCACCTTAGAGCCCGATCTAACTATGGCTACACCTTC,CASSHLRARSNYGYTF
TRBV18,TRBJ1-1,-,-,TGTGCCAGCTCACCAACACAGGTCATGAACACTGAAGCTTTCTTT,CASSPTQVMNTEAFF
TRBV9,TRBJ1-1,TRBD1,-,TGTGCCAGCAGCGTAGTAGGGACAGGGCGAGCTGAAGCTTTCTTT,CASSVVGTGRAEAFF
TRBV11-2,TRBJ2-7,TRBD2,-,TGTGCCAGCTCCGCGGGGAGGGCCAATAATCCTCAGTACGAGCAGTACTTC,CASSAGRANNPQYEQYF
TRBV27,TRBJ1-2,-,-,TGTGCCAGCACCCCCGCGGACAGTAACTATGGCTACACCTTC,CASTPADSNYGYTF
TRBV5-6,TRBJ1-2,TRBD1,-,TGTGCCAGCAGCTTGGATTTGGGACAGGGCTTCGGCTACACCTTC,CASSLDLGQGFGYTF
TRBV19,TRBJ2-1,-,few,TGTGCCAGTAGTCGGTCCAATTCAATCAATGAGCAGTTCTTC,CASSRSNSINEQFF
TRBV7-3,TRBJ2-2,TRBD1,-,TGTGCCAGCAGCTTATACAGGGGGCCCGGCACCGGGGAGCTGTTTTTT,CASSLYRGPGTGELFF
TRBV5-4,TRBJ2-7,-,-,TGTGCCAGCAGCGCGGACTTTGGGCCATACGAGCAGTACTTC,CASSADFGPYEQYF
TRBV11-3,TRBJ2-7,TRBD1,-,TGTGCCAGCAGCCCGGGACAGGGTTTGTCCTACGAGCAGTACTTC,CASSPGQGLSYEQYF
TRBV9,TRBJ2-1,TRBD2,-,TGTGCCAGCAGCGTAGGCGGGGGGCAGGGCATGAATGAGCAGTTCTTC,CASSVGGGQGMNEQFF
TRBV10-3,TRBJ2-7,TRBD2,once,TGTGCCATCAGGGGGGAGGGGCCCAACGAGCAGTACTTC,CAIRGEGPNEQYF
TRBV28,TRBJ1-2,-,-,TGTGCCAGCAGTTTAATGAGCTATGGCTACACCTTC,CASSLMSYGYTF
TRBV5-1,TRBJ2-3,-,few,TGCGCCAGCAGCTTGGTCCCCACAGGGCAGGCAGATACGCAGTATTTT,CASSLVPTGQADTQYF
TRBV4-1,TRBJ2-7,TRBD2,-,TGCGCCAGCAGCCAAGATTGGCTAGCGGGGCGCTACGAGCAGTACTTC,CASSQDWLAGRYEQYF
TRBV28,TRBJ1-6,-,once,TGTGCCAGCAGTCGACCCCTCGAGGGCAGGGAGGGTAGGTCACCCCTCCACTTT,CASSRPLEGREGRSPLHF
TRBV25-1,TRBJ2-1,-,-,TGTGCCAGCGGGAGGACGGTTTACAATGAGCAGTTCTTC,CASGRTVYNEQFF
TRBV4-1,TRBJ1-5,-,-,TGCGCCAGCAGCCCCGACAGCTTCAATCAGCCCCAGCATTTT,CASSPDSFNQPQHF
TRBV19,TRBJ1-6,-,-,TGTGCCAGTAGTACCCTTAGCAGCTCCTATAATTCACCCCTCCACTTT,CASSTLSSSYNSPLHF
TRBV5-1,TRBJ2-7,-,-,TGCGCCAGCAGCTGGTTCTCTACGTATAGCGGACTTTCCTACGAGCAGTACTTC,CASSWFSTYSGLSYEQYF
TRBV5-5,TRBJ2-5,-,-,TGTGCCAGCATCACCGGACTCCTCCAAGAGACCCAGTACTTC,CASITGLLQETQYF
TRBV27,TRBJ1-2,TRBD1,-,TGTGCCAGCAGTATCGGACAGGCCCATTATGGCTACACCTTC,CASSIGQAHYGYTF
TRBV19,TRBJ1-5,TRBD1,-,TGTGCCAGTAGTGCCGGGACAGGCGTCAATCAGCCCCAGCATTTT,CASSAGTGVNQPQHF
TRBV25-1,TRBJ2-5,TRBD1,-,TGTGCCAGCAGTGAAGGGACAGGGGTACACGAGACCCAGTACTTC,CASSEGTGVHETQYF
TRBV2,TRBJ2-3,-,-,TGTGCCAGCAGTGGGACACTTGATACGCAGTATTTT,CASSGTLDTQYF
TRBV12-3/TRBV12-4,TRBJ1-1,TRBD1,-,TGTGCCAGCGCCGAGGGGGCGAACACTGAAGCTTTCTTT,CASAEGANTEAFF
TRBV27,TRBJ1-4,-,-,TGTGCCAGCAGTGACTCGGGACTTAATGAAAAACTGTTTTTT,CASSDSGLNEKLFF
TRBV24-1,TRBJ1-6,TRBD1,-,TGTGCCACCAGTGGGGGACAGAATAATTCACCCCTCCACTTT,CATSGGQNNSPLHF
TRBV6-4,TRBJ2-3,-,once,TGTGCCAGCAGTGACTCGCGGAGGGCCCCAGATACGCAGTATTTT,CASSDSRRAPDTQYF
TRBV7-6,TRBJ2-2,TRBD1,-,TGTGCCAGCACCCCGGGACAGGGGTCGTTAAGCACCGGGGAGCTGTTTTTT,CASTPGQGSLSTGELFF